This T cell receptor beta chain originates from a study of beta chain features in type 1 diabetes. Study details: In all, 107,917,701 sorted cells from all samples were analyzed. Study-wide results and limits: Patients and controls would be equally affected if PCR favored shorter templates. Among patients with Type 1 diabetes, TCRB CDR3s were moderately but significantly shorter in every one of the four CD4+ subsets. VDJ junctions from patients with type 1 diabetes contained fewer insertions and more deletions.

The V end lost 7 bases, the J end lost 6 bases, and 13 bases lay between the germline ends. Germline V gene lookup returns CDR1 SQVTM and CDR2 ANQGSEA. The CDR3 runs 11 residues. Of the isolated RNA, all was reverse transcribed, and so the sequenced material was expressed TCRB transcripts. Assay: immunoSEQ multiplex PCR; the TCRdb copy retains only in-frame clones and omits some. This table holds about 470,000 clones, 30% found once. This clone was picked up a small number of times. Antigen unknown. Sequencing was done on a sample of naive CD4+ T cells from blood. The clonotype originates from a man aged 18 to 35 in good health. The V gene is TRBV29-1, the J gene TRBJ2-7; D is unclear. In nucleotides, the CDR3 is TGCAGCGCATACGATCAGGTCGAGCAGTACTTC. It encodes CSAYDQVEQYF.